These 32 T cell receptor beta chains originate from one sample sequenced in a study of cytomegalovirus exposure and HLA in healthy donors (dated by TCRdb to 2016 to 2017). The library was obtained by the immunoSEQ multiplex PCR assay. A mixture of 60 forward primers for TCR Vbeta segments and 13 reverse primers for TCR Jbeta segments was used in the multiplex PCR. TCRdb took over this immuneACCESS table, retaining in-frame rearrangements with V and J assigned. Such tables are incomplete; in checked studies, under half of the missing clones stem from an unresolved V gene, and the remainder is unexplained. For this sample the table gives 120,000 to 150,000 clones, of which almost 85% were detected only once. More than 2.5% of the sample goes to the ten largest clones. The source material was PBMCs. These receptor sequences come from a man aged 18 to 30 in good health and CMV-seropositive.

The chain links TRBV19 to TRBJ2-3, with D maybe TRBD1 (6 bases). This CDR3 comprises 15 residues. V gave up 3 bases and J gave up 0 bases, with 10 bases separating them. Looked up from germline, CDR1 is LNHDA and CDR2 is SQIVND (reference sequence). CDR3: CASSIWTASTDTQYF. DNA for the CDR3: TGTGCCAGTAGTATCTGGACAGCCAGCACAGATACGCAGTATTTT.

The V gene is TRBV7-9, the J gene TRBJ2-2; D is possibly TRBD2 (6 bases). Per germline, CDR1 SEHNR and CDR2 FQNEAQ (reference sequence). CDR3 size: 14 residues. V was pared by 3 bases and J by 5 bases, with 10 bases between. The CDR3, as DNA: TGTGCCAGCAGCTTGTGGGGGGATACCGGGGAGCTGTTTTTT. Translation: CASSLWGDTGELFF.

The V gene is TRBV2, the J gene TRBJ1-1; TRBD1 aligns across 9 bases. CDR3 length: 13 amino acids. V trimming: 7 bases; J trimming: 3 bases; junction bases outside the gene matches: 3. The germline V gene encodes CDR1 SNHLY and CDR2 FYNNEI. CDR3 region: CASTDRGYTEAFF. The CDR3 bases are TGTGCCAGCACAGACAGGGGGTACACTGAAGCTTTCTTT.

This chain uses TRBV20-1 with TRBJ1-2; 7 bases fit TRBD1. CDR3 length: 11 residues. CDR1 is DFQATT, CDR2 SNEGSKA, per germline (reference sequence). V lost 5 bases, J lost 6 bases, and 3 bases stayed unmatched. CDR3 nucleotides: TGCAGTGCTCCTACAGGGGATGGCTACACCTTC. This gives the protein CSAPTGDGYTF.

This chain joins TRBV10-3 and TRBJ1-1, with TRBD1 identical over 7 bases. CDR1 is ENHRY and CDR2 is SYGVKD in the germline V gene. Unmatched junction bases numbered 3, after V lost 5 bases and J lost 0 bases. There are 14 residues in the CDR3. The DNA of the CDR3 is TGTGCCATCAGTTTGGGACAGATGAACACTGAAGCTTTCTTT. Encoded protein: CAISLGQMNTEAFF.

This clone was detected only a few times. This chain uses TRBV28 with TRBJ1-1, with D tentatively TRBD1 (6 bases). CDR3 size: 11 residues. The germline V gene encodes CDR1 MDHEN and CDR2 SYDVKM. V lost 10 bases and J 3 bases, leaving 9 bases between the germline ends. In nucleotides, the CDR3 is TGTGCCATTCAGGGGCACACTGAAGCTTTCTTT. Residues: CAIQGHTEAFF.

The chain uses TRBV28 and TRBJ1-5; D is uncertain. The V and J ends lost 3 bases and 7 bases respectively, with 7 bases between them. The CDR3 has 12 amino acids. The V gene's germline CDR1 is MDHEN and CDR2 SYDVKM. For the CDR3, the DNA is TGTGCCAGCAGTTTTAGGAGGCAGCCCCAGCATTTT. Protein: CASSFRRQPQHF. The whole variable domain, filled in from reference TRBV28 and TRBJ1-5, reads DVKVTQSSRYLVKRTGEKVFLECVQDMDHENMFWYRQDPGLGLRLIYFSYDVKMKEKGDIPEGYSVSREKKERFSLILESASTNQTSMYLCASSFRRQPQHFGDGTRLSIL.

The table lists this clone with a count of one. The chain uses TRBV29-1 and TRBJ2-1, with 9 bases fitting TRBD2. CDR3 size: 16 residues. CDR1 is SQVTM and CDR2 is ANQGSEA in the germline V gene. After removal of 5 bases from V and 2 bases from J, the junction contained 10 bases not matched to a gene. DNA for the CDR3: TGCAGCGTTCACGGGACTAGCTCTTCACCCTACAATGAGCAGTTCTTC. Its protein product is CSVHGTSSSPYNEQFF.

V gene TRBV10-3 combines with J gene TRBJ1-1, with 8 nucleotides matching TRBD1. This CDR3 region has 14 residues. Trimming cost V 6 bases and J 8 bases; bases outside gene matches: 11. Germline loops: CDR1 ENHRY, CDR2 SYGVKD. The CDR3 DNA reads TGTGCCATCAGAGGGACAGGCGAATACCTCGAAGCTTTCTTT. Encoded protein: CAIRGTGEYLEAFF.

This chain joins TRBV27 and TRBJ2-7, with 7 nucleotides matching TRBD1. Germline lookup yields CDR1 MNHEY and CDR2 SMNVEV (reference sequence). V was clipped by 2 bases and J by 2 bases; unmatched bases: 3. The CDR3 sequence is 14 residues long. The CDR3 region has the DNA TGTGCCAGCAGTTTAACAGGGGCAGCCTACGAGCAGTACTTC. As protein: CASSLTGAAYEQYF.

J is TRBJ2-3 and V is TRBV2, with 14 bases lining up with TRBD2. V shed 10 bases, J shed 0 bases, and the junction held 9 bases outside the gene matches. Germline V gene lookup returns CDR1 SNHLY and CDR2 FYNNEI. This CDR3 is 17 amino acids long. This CDR3 is CAKIGLAGGPSTDTQYF. DNA of the CDR3: TGTGCCAAGATCGGACTAGCGGGAGGTCCCAGCACAGATACGCAGTATTTT.

This clone occurred a few times. The chain has TRBV6-5 and TRBJ2-4; TRBD2 is a possible D gene (6 bases). From germline, CDR1 is MNHEY and CDR2 SVGAGI. The CDR3 loop spans 14 amino acids. V was clipped by 8 bases and J by 0 bases, with 11 bases between them. CDR3 protein: CASDRGLAKNIQYF. The CDR3 DNA follows: TGTGCCAGCGACCGGGGACTAGCCAAAAACATTCAGTACTTC.

This chain uses TRBV28 with TRBJ2-1; 10 bases match TRBD2. This CDR3 is built from 14 residues. Unmatched junction bases numbered 5, after V lost 3 bases and J lost 9 bases. Germline assignment: CDR1 MDHEN and CDR2 SYDVKM. The CDR3 spells CASSFPSGGAEQFF. The CDR3 DNA reads TGTGCCAGCAGTTTTCCTAGCGGGGGCGCTGAGCAGTTCTTC.

The chain joins TRBV5-1 to TRBJ1-2; D gene uncertain. The CDR3 contains 14 residues. The V gene lost 4 bases and the J gene lost 0 bases, with 10 bases spanning the gap. Germline CDR1 and CDR2: SGHRS and YFSETQ. CDR3 sequence reads: CASSRTATNYGYTF. The CDR3 bases are TGCGCCAGCAGCAGGACTGCAACTAACTATGGCTACACCTTC. The full variable domain, completed using reference TRBV5-1 and TRBJ1-2, is KAGVTQTPRYLIKTRGQQVTLSCSPISGHRSVSWYQQTPGQGLQFLFEYFSETQRNKGNFPGRFSGRQFSNSRSEMNVSTLELGDSALYLCASSRTATNYGYTFGSGTRLTVV.

This clone was recorded a few times. This sequence joins TRBV6-6 and TRBJ1-2, with 8 bases identical to TRBD1. V shed 6 bases and J 2 bases; nucleotides not matched to a gene: 5. The CDR3 is 14 amino acids. Germline loops: CDR1 MNHNY, CDR2 SVGAGI (reference sequence). The CDR3 nucleotides read TGTGCCAGCAGCGGGGACAGGACCAACTATGGCTACACCTTC. Translated, it gives CASSGDRTNYGYTF.

The CDR3 region is CASQEGYNEQFF. The CDR3 nucleotides read TGTGCCAGCCAGGAAGGATACAATGAGCAGTTCTTC. The V gene is TRBV6-1, the J gene TRBJ2-1, with no clear D. Germline values: CDR1 MNHNS, CDR2 SASEGT. The V and J ends lost 8 bases and 4 bases respectively, with 9 bases between them. CDR3 length: 12 residues.

This sequence joins TRBV30 and TRBJ2-1; 9 nucleotides line up with TRBD1. From germline, CDR1 is GTSNPN and CDR2 SVGIG (reference sequence). The CDR3 spans 15 residues. With 3 bases clipped from V and 4 bases from J, the junction kept 7 bases outside the gene matches. The CDR3 spells CAWRTTGGYYNEQFF. As DNA, the CDR3 is TGTGCCTGGAGGACGACAGGGGGATATTACAATGAGCAGTTCTTC.

The chain joins TRBV19 to TRBJ1-1, with 10 bases identical to TRBD1. In germline, CDR1 is LNHDA, CDR2 SQIVND (reference sequence). This CDR3 has 17 residues. Unmatched junction bases numbered 9, after V lost 5 bases and J lost 0 bases. The CDR3 DNA sequence: TGTGCCAGTAGTCCCTCGGACAGGGGGAACATGAACACTGAAGCTTTCTTT. It yields the protein CASSPSDRGNMNTEAFF.

In its sample, this clone was seen once. The chain carries TRBV28 and TRBJ1-1; D gene uncertain. Germline V gene data show CDR1 as MDHEN and CDR2 as SYDVKM. CDR3 length: 12 residues. V was pared by 8 bases and J by 0 bases, with 7 bases between. CDR3 region: CASLTMNTEAFF. DNA of the CDR3: TGTGCCAGCTTGACAATGAACACTGAAGCTTTCTTT.

The chain uses TRBV30 and TRBJ2-7; 9 positions match TRBD1. The germline V gene encodes CDR1 GTSNPN and CDR2 SVGIG (reference sequence). This CDR3 region has 14 residues. V trimming: 5 bases; J trimming: 2 bases; junction bases outside the gene matches: 7. CDR3 sequence: CAWALQGATYEQYF. The DNA of the CDR3 is TGTGCCTGGGCATTACAGGGGGCGACCTACGAGCAGTACTTC. Filled out from reference TRBV30 and TRBJ2-7, the complete variable domain reads SQTIHQWPATLVQPVGSPLSLECTVEGTSNPNLYWYRQAAGRGLQLLFYSVGIGQISSEVPQNLSASRPQDRQFILSSKKLLLSDSGFYLCAWALQGATYEQYFGPGTRLTVT.

This chain joins TRBV2 and TRBJ1-1, with a tentative D call TRBD1 (6 bases). The CDR3 has 13 residues. Germline V lookup: CDR1 SNHLY, CDR2 FYNNEI. V shed 5 bases and J shed 5 bases, with 12 bases lying between them. The DNA for the CDR3 is TGTGCCAGCAGTTCTACAGGGATTACTGAAGCTTTCTTT. This gives the protein CASSSTGITEAFF. The variable domain in full, with the rest retrieved from reference TRBV2 and TRBJ1-1, is EPEVTQTPSHQVTQMGQEVILRCVPISNHLYFYWYRQILGQKVEFLVSFYNNEISEKSEIFDDQFSVERPDGSNFTLKIRSTKLEDSAMYFCASSSTGITEAFFGQGTRLTVV.

The J gene is TRBJ1-1, the V gene TRBV6-1; no definite D call. The CDR3 consists of 16 residues. V dropped 0 bases and J dropped 2 bases, with 13 bases sitting between them. Germline V CDR1 and CDR2: MNHNS, SASEGT. CDR3 in DNA: TGTGCCAGCAGTGAAGCGCTTCGAGGAGGAAACACTGAAGCTTTCTTT. The encoded protein is CASSEALRGGNTEAFF.

The chain couples TRBV7-9 to TRBJ2-1; TRBD2 matches 12 bases. Germline CDR1 SEHNR, CDR2 FQNEAQ (reference sequence). This CDR3 has 16 amino acids. The J segment lost 8 bases and the V segment lost 5 bases, leaving 10 bases of the junction unmatched. CDR3 bases: TGTGCCAGCAGCCCGCAGACTAGCGGGAGAGGGGATGAGCAGTTCTTC. Translated, it gives CASSPQTSGRGDEQFF.

V and J are TRBV7-6 and TRBJ2-1; 7 bases line up with TRBD1. Unmatched junction bases numbered 7, after V lost 5 bases and J lost 0 bases. CDR1 is SGHVS and CDR2 is FNYEAQ in the germline V gene. This CDR3 has 16 residues. CDR3 protein: CASSDTGTDSYNEQFF. The CDR3 DNA is TGTGCCAGCAGCGACACGGGGACAGACTCCTACAATGAGCAGTTCTTC.

This clone was found a few times. This rearrangement joins TRBV5-6 to TRBJ1-2; weak D call: TRBD1 (6 bases). The CDR3 runs to 14 residues. The germline CDR1 and CDR2 sequences are SGHDT and YYEEEE. The V end lost 0 bases, the J end lost 8 bases, and 14 bases lay between the germline ends. The DNA of the CDR3 is TGTGCCAGCAGCTTGGACCAGGGGACGCGGGGCTACACCTTC. Translating it yields CASSLDQGTRGYTF.

The chain employs TRBV13 and TRBJ2-7; D gene ambiguous. The germline V gene encodes CDR1 PRHDT and CDR2 FYEKMQ (reference sequence). The V end lost 2 bases, the J end lost 6 bases, and 11 bases lay between the germline ends. This CDR3 has 13 residues. The CDR3 protein is CASSLRASGEQYF. CDR3 DNA: TGTGCCAGCAGCTTAAGAGCTTCCGGCGAGCAGTACTTC.

The chain uses TRBV28 and TRBJ2-1; D possibly corresponds to TRBD1 (6 bases). This CDR3 is built from 12 residues. CDR1 is MDHEN, CDR2 SYDVKM, per germline. V lost 5 bases and J 15 bases, leaving 17 bases between the germline ends. CDR3 sequence reads: CASSPDRRTGFF. The CDR3 DNA reads TGTGCCAGCAGTCCCGACAGGCGGACTGGGTTCTTC.

In this sample, this clone turned up once. J is TRBJ2-2 and V is TRBV7-6; 8 bases line up with TRBD2. Germline V gene sequence: CDR1 SGHVS, CDR2 FNYEAQ. The length of the CDR3 is 15 residues. The V gene end was trimmed by 3 bases and the J gene end by 3 bases; junction bases not matched to a gene: 3. CDR3 bases: TGTGCCAGCAGCTTTCAGCGGGAGCACACCGGGGAGCTGTTTTTT. Protein product: CASSFQREHTGELFF.

The CDR3 DNA follows: TGCGCCAGCAGCCAAGTCGGAGGGGCTGGAAACACCATATATTTT. Encoded protein: CASSQVGGAGNTIYF. The gene calls are TRBV4-1 and TRBJ1-3; D is perhaps TRBD1 (5 bases). The germline gives CDR1 MGHRA, CDR2 YSYEKL. The germline V and J ends were trimmed by 1 base and 2 bases, with 9 bases remaining between them. This CDR3 has 15 residues.

V gene TRBV28 combines with J gene TRBJ2-5; D is possibly TRBD2 (5 bases). The V gene lost 6 bases and the J gene lost 2 bases, with 10 bases spanning the gap. The CDR3 runs 13 residues. Germline V gene data show CDR1 as MDHEN and CDR2 as SYDVKM. The CDR3 spells CASRNRGQETQYF. The CDR3 nucleotides are TGTGCCAGCAGGAACCGGGGTCAAGAGACCCAGTACTTC.

The rearrangement uses TRBV10-2 and TRBJ1-2, with 8 bases fitting TRBD1. The CDR3 has 15 residues. CDR1 and CDR2 from the germline V gene are WSHSY and SAAADI. V dropped 2 bases and J dropped 6; count of bases not matched to a gene: 8. The CDR3 is CASSEGTGGIDGYTF. CDR3 sequence (DNA): TGCGCCAGCAGTGAGGGTACAGGGGGGATCGATGGCTACACCTTC.

The rearrangement uses TRBV4-1 and TRBJ2-5; 9 bases map to TRBD1. The CDR3 is made up of 14 amino acids. In germline, CDR1 is MGHRA, CDR2 YSYEKL. Trimming took 4 bases from V and 1 from J; bases not matched to a gene: 1. The CDR3 region has the DNA TGCGCCAGCAGCCTGGACAGGGGCCAAGAGACCCAGTACTTC. Translated: CASSLDRGQETQYF.